The 7 T cell receptor beta chains reported below all come from one sample, sequenced in a study of T-cell reconstitution after alpha-beta-depleted transplantation in children. Unique molecular identifiers were used in preparing the TCRbeta library. TCRdb reprocessed the PCR reads with MiXCR, giving one entry per CDR3 protein. The sample gives roughly 300,000 distinct CDR3 sequences, about 9.3% of which show up once; around 2.3% is in the top ten. The sequenced sample was PBMCs from the stem cell graft donor, obtained from the stem cell graft. The receptors were gathered from a human donor who donated a stem cell graft to a child with acute lymphoblastic leukemia.

This clonotype appeared many times. This rearrangement joins TRBV5-1 to TRBJ2-4, with D tentatively TRBD1 (8 bases). V lost 4 bases and J lost 2, with 16 bases in between. Germline V lookup: CDR1 SGHRS, CDR2 YFSETQ. CDR3 length: 16 residues. The CDR3 loop is CASSPGQGGSKNIQYF. The CDR3 DNA follows: TGCGCCAGCAGCCCCGGACAGGGAGGGTCCAAAAACATTCAGTACTTC.

This clonotype was recorded many times. The chain links TRBV29-1 to TRBJ2-1; D might be TRBD2 (5 bases). V lost 4 bases and J lost 5, with 9 bases in between. CDR3 length equals 12 residues. CDR1 and CDR2 (germline): SQVTM, ANQGSEA. CDR3 sequence: CSVAGNDNEQFF. The CDR3 DNA follows: TGCAGCGTTGCGGGGAATGACAATGAGCAGTTCTTC.

The chain links TRBV7-2 to TRBJ2-1; D perhaps matches TRBD1 (6 bases). Germline CDR1 reads SGHTA; CDR2 reads FQGNSA. CDR3 length equals 15 residues. V gave up 5 bases and J gave up 1 base, with 12 bases separating them. CDR3 loop: CASSPTGPSYNEQFF. CDR3 nucleotides: TGTGCCAGCAGCCCCACAGGGCCATCCTACAATGAGCAGTTCTTC.

The chain recombines TRBV27 with TRBJ2-1, with D perhaps TRBD2 (5 bases). Germline V gene data show CDR1 as MNHEY and CDR2 as SMNVEV (reference sequence). This CDR3 is built from 13 residues. Trimming left V 5 bases short and J 7 bases short, with 12 bases between. For the CDR3, the DNA is TGTGCCAGCAGTGCCAGGACTGGAAATGAGCAGTTCTTC. Translated: CASSARTGNEQFF.

This clonotype came up a few times. The V call is TRBV5-1, the J call TRBJ2-2, with unresolved D. Germline V CDR1 and CDR2: SGHRS, YFSETQ. This CDR3 comprises 16 residues. V was trimmed by 4 bases and J by 4 bases, leaving 17 bases between them. CDR3 in amino acids: CASSLGLVRGTGELFF. For the CDR3, the DNA is TGCGCCAGCAGCCTTGGATTAGTTCGAGGCACCGGGGAGCTGTTTTTT.

The J gene is TRBJ2-3, the V gene TRBV12-3 or TRBV12-4; 9 bases are a match to TRBD1. Trimming took 5 bases from V and 5 from J; bases not matched to a gene: 11. The CDR3 totals 16 residues. Written as DNA, the CDR3 is TGTGCCAGCAGTCTTAGCCCGGGACAGGGACAAGATACGCAGTATTTT. It encodes CASSLSPGQGQDTQYF.

The rearrangement uses TRBV4-2 and TRBJ2-3; the match to TRBD2 covers 7 bases. The CDR3 is 18 residues long. The trim removed 0 bases at V and 1 base at J, leaving 10 bases unmatched. Germline CDR1 and CDR2: LGHNA and YNFKEQ. CDR3 bases: TGTGCCAGCAGCCAAGAGGCGGGAGTGACCCTAGGCACAGATACGCAGTATTTT. Translated: CASSQEAGVTLGTDTQYF.